A selection of T cell receptor beta chains follows, all from one sample in a study of CD8 T cells in ankylosing spondylitis. MiXCR, run by TCRdb on the 5' RACE reads, gives a single entry per CDR3 protein. Altogether around 300,000 distinct CDR3 sequences are present, around 20% being singletons, with the ten largest covering 3.5%. The sequenced sample was blood, either unsorted or a sorted T cell fraction (not recorded which). These receptors came from a female donor with ankylosing spondylitis or in good health (not recorded which). CDR3s include the opening cysteine and the closing phenylalanine or tryptophan. The D gene is left open where the match is weak. Not every row has a clone size; where given, it reads once, few, many or a size class.

clone size	D gene	V gene	J gene	CDR3 protein	CDR3 DNA
few	.	TRBV19	TRBJ1-2	CASSYIANYGYTF	TGTGCCAGTAGTTATATCGCTAACTATGGCTACACCTTC
few	TRBD1	TRBV6-5	TRBJ1-6	CASSYRGLISPLHF	TGTGCCAGCAGTTACAGGGGGCTAATCTCACCCCTCCACTTT
.	.	TRBV20-1	TRBJ2-1	CSARRPPEQFF	TGCAGTGCTAGACGTCCCCCTGAGCAGTTCTTC
few	TRBD1	TRBV5-1	TRBJ2-3	CASSSGGSGTDTQYF	TGCGCCAGCAGCTCAGGGGGCTCCGGCACAGATACGCAGTATTTT
.	.	TRBV30	TRBJ2-7	CAWSTGFGSYEQYF	TGTGCCTGGAGTACAGGCTTCGGGTCCTACGAGCAGTACTTC
many	.	TRBV20-1	TRBJ2-7	CSARGGYEQYF	TGCAGTGCTAGGGGGGGCTACGAGCAGTACTTC
.	TRBD1	TRBV12-3/TRBV12-4	TRBJ2-7	CASRSGTGNYEQYF	TGTGCCAGCCGAAGCGGGACAGGGAACTACGAGCAGTACTTC
few	.	TRBV19	TRBJ2-7	CASSLGTPVSYEQYF	TGTGCCAGTAGTCTAGGGACTCCTGTCTCCTACGAGCAGTACTTC
.	.	TRBV2	TRBJ2-7	CASTFQLIGPSGEQYF	TGTGCCAGCACGTTCCAGCTTATCGGCCCTTCAGGCGAGCAGTACTTC
.	.	TRBV7-9	TRBJ1-1	CASGPQDTEAFF	TGTGCCAGCGGACCGCAGGACACTGAAGCTTTCTTT
few	.	TRBV7-9	TRBJ2-3	CASSSAFNLDTQYF	TGTGCCAGCAGCTCAGCCTTTAACCTAGATACGCAGTATTTT
.	.	TRBV12-3/TRBV12-4	TRBJ2-7	CASSLNPGPHTNEQYF	TGTGCCAGCAGTTTGAACCCGGGACCACACACCAACGAGCAGTACTTC
few	.	TRBV20-1	TRBJ2-7	CSARSTRLGGAYEQYF	TGCAGTGCTAGATCCACCCGACTAGGGGGAGCCTACGAGCAGTACTTC
.	TRBD2	TRBV9	TRBJ2-1	CASSVSGDTYNEQFF	TGTGCCAGCAGCGTAAGCGGGGATACTTACAATGAGCAGTTCTTC
.	TRBD2	TRBV6-1	TRBJ2-5	CASRGRAGSETQYF	TGTGCCAGTCGCGGGAGGGCCGGATCAGAGACCCAGTACTTC
few	.	TRBV7-8	TRBJ2-3	CASSILAGPDTQYF	TGTGCCAGCAGCATTCTCGCAGGTCCAGATACGCAGTATTTT
few	TRBD2	TRBV9	TRBJ2-5	CASTKGRGGETQYF	TGTGCCAGCACCAAAGGGAGGGGAGGTGAGACCCAGTACTTC
.	.	TRBV24-1	TRBJ2-5	CATSIVEETQYF	TGTGCCACCAGTATCGTCGAAGAGACCCAGTACTTC
.	.	TRBV18	TRBJ1-5	CASSPRQEDQPQHF	TGTGCCAGCTCACCACGACAGGAGGATCAGCCCCAGCATTTT
.	.	TRBV5-1	TRBJ1-1	CASTEGPMNTEAFF	TGCGCCAGCACCGAGGGCCCCATGAACACTGAAGCTTTCTTT
few	.	TRBV20-1	TRBJ2-7	CSATQGWEQYF	TGCAGTGCTACGCAGGGCTGGGAGCAGTACTTC
few	.	TRBV9	TRBJ2-7	CASSPGPYGSYEQYF	TGTGCCAGCAGCCCAGGTCCCTACGGTTCCTACGAGCAGTACTTC
.	.	TRBV5-6	TRBJ2-3	CASSFWVLTDTQYF	TGTGCCAGCAGTTTTTGGGTTTTAACAGATACGCAGTATTTT
.	.	TRBV20-1	TRBJ1-6	CSAPRAPGLHF	TGCAGTGCCCCCAGGGCCCCCGGCCTCCACTTT
.	TRBD1	TRBV27	TRBJ1-3	CASRMTGGGNTIYF	TGTGCCAGCAGGATGACAGGGGGTGGAAACACCATATATTTT
few	.	TRBV3-1	TRBJ2-3	CASSRLGTDTQYF	TGTGCCAGCAGCCGTCTTGGCACAGATACGCAGTATTTT
many	.	TRBV20-1	TRBJ1-2	CSAPRAHRANYGYTF	TGCAGTGCTCCCCGGGCCCACCGAGCTAACTATGGCTACACCTTC
.	TRBD1	TRBV6-5	TRBJ1-1	CASSPRQGEAFF	TGTGCCAGCAGTCCGCGACAGGGTGAAGCTTTCTTT
.	.	TRBV5-5	TRBJ2-5	CASSLGGVLQETQYF	TGTGCCAGCAGCTTGGGTGGGGTCCTTCAAGAGACCCAGTACTTC
few	TRBD2	TRBV7-9	TRBJ2-3	CASSSSGRGTDTQYF	TGTGCCAGCAGTTCTAGCGGGAGAGGCACAGATACGCAGTATTTT
many	.	TRBV6-5	TRBJ2-7	CASSPLVGEQYF	TGTGCCAGCAGTCCTCTAGTGGGTGAGCAGTACTTC
.	.	TRBV7-2	TRBJ1-1	CASSPGPQEEAFF	TGTGCCAGCAGCCCCGGGCCCCAGGAGGAAGCTTTCTTT
.	.	TRBV7-2	TRBJ2-5	CASSPKALDGETQYF	TGTGCCAGCAGCCCGAAGGCATTAGATGGGGAGACCCAGTACTTC
.	.	TRBV6-2/TRBV6-3	TRBJ2-2	CASSPRLVAAGELFF	TGTGCCAGCAGCCCCCGGTTGGTAGCAGCCGGGGAGCTGTTTTTT
few	.	TRBV7-2	TRBJ2-7	CASSLQFSAQAPYEQYF	TGTGCCAGCAGCTTACAGTTTTCGGCCCAGGCCCCCTACGAGCAGTACTTC